This TCR beta chain was sequenced for a study of regulatory T cells in long-lasting Graves disease (dated by TCRdb to the early 2020s). Looking at the study overall: Persistent Graves' disease was defined as persistently positive TSH receptor autoantibodies together with antithyroid drug treatment for over 5 years. The study took place in China and was registered as a clinical trial. This study used TCR sequencing and RNA sequencing of peripheral blood to compare persistent Graves' disease patients against newly diagnosed Graves' disease patients. A total of roughly 33 samples were covered by TCR sequencing, comprising approximately 13 persistent and about 20 newly diagnosed Graves' disease patients. Persistent Graves' disease patients in the clinical cohort had taken antithyroid drugs for approximately 9.5 years on average. The paper's findings and limits, for the study overall: The authors acknowledged the small sample size as a limitation that may reduce accuracy. Peripheral blood alone was examined, since thyroid tissue, which constituted the primary lesion, could not be accessed. More public clonotypes were shared among persistent patients (more than 2,500) than among newly diagnosed patients (just under 1,000). Sequencing and analysis were restricted to the TCR beta chain. TRBV28, TRBJ1-2 and TRBJ2-5 were preferentially used in persistent disease, while TRBV20-1 and TRBJ2-1 were favored in newly diagnosed disease. Lower TCR Shannon entropy and fewer highly expanded clones were observed in persistent Graves' disease patients than in newly diagnosed patients, which suggested clonal expansion.

Concerning this clonotype itself: It lacks a known antigen. The record has no base qualities; no much larger clone is one base away.

This sample's time point label indicates: persistent/refractory GD, antithyroid drugs over 5 years with positive TRAb. For both TCR sequencing and RNA sequencing, RNA was extracted from PBMCs using TRIzol. The diagnosis of Graves' disease was made according to American Thyroid Association guidelines. The patients came from an endocrinology department in Xi'an, China. From each patient, nine milliliters of peripheral blood was collected into an EDTA anticoagulant tube. Ficoll Paque Plus density gradient separation was used to isolate PBMCs, and no further T cell sorting was performed. RNA quality was checked with an Agilent 2100 Bioanalyzer and agarose gel, and concentration with a NanoDrop 2000. Library construction relied on multiplex PCR. The sequencing machine was an Illumina HiSeq 4000. To build TCR beta libraries, CDR3 regions were amplified by Arm-PCR using iRepertoire HTBI primers. Before sequencing, the PCR products went through gel purification. The study's own analysis went as follows. Gene usage analysis of CDR3 amino acid clonotypes used the 62 TRBV and 14 to 15 TRBJ segments found across samples. COPE and FqMerger were used to merge filtered high-quality paired reads into contigs. BLAST was used to align contigs to IMGT TRBV, TRBD and TRBJ reference genes, and CDR3 was defined according to IMGT. Any clonotype with a frequency above 0.1% was classified as a highly expanded clone. Shannon entropy served as the measure of repertoire diversity, while the Gini coefficient captured V-J evenness. A clonotype found in more than one individual was treated as public. TCRdb trimmed public reads at Q25 via fastp, called clones via MiXCR and kept in-frame beta chains. Under each unique CDR3 protein, matching rows form one entry showing the most common genes and DNA. TCRdb's processing, not the study's, gives the V and J calls here. This sample gives fewer than 550,000 distinct CDR3 sequences in total; 20% to 25% of them show up just once. Approximately 6.4% of the sample goes to the ten largest clones.

In the germline V gene, CDR1 corresponds to SGDLS and CDR2 to YYNGEE. There are 18 amino acids in the CDR3, from cysteine to phenylalanine inclusive. The retained sequence is limited to the CDR3, 54 bases, with the frame set at the first base. V has 0 bases trimmed and J has 4 bases trimmed; junction bases matching no gene number 12. The starting material was peripheral blood mononuclear cells (PBMCs), obtained when the disease was refractory, from a patient treated with antithyroid drugs. The chain is encoded by TRBV9 joined to TRBJ2-2; TRBD1 lines up with 7 middle nucleotides. The origin of this receptor is a female donor with Graves disease. In nucleotide form, the sequence is TGTGCCAGCAGCGTAGGTCTCAGGGGGACCTTAGGCACCGGGGAGCTGTTTTTT. This translates into CASSVGLRGTLGTGELFF.